This entry lists 5 T cell receptor beta chains sequenced from one sample in a study of T cell repertoires in cytomegalovirus infection. Their cognate antigens are unknown. TCRdb re-called the reads through MiXCR, storing one row per CDR3 protein. The data show over 25,000 distinct CDR3 sequences, 19% seen once. Sequencing used CD8+ T cells from cultured PBMCs, obtained from culture after CMV antigen stimulation. Receptor source: a human donor in good health (CMV status not recorded). Some clones in this sample may be carry-over from other donors' samples.

Only a few counts were recorded for this clonotype. CDR3 nucleotides: TGTGCCAGCAGCACTCGCACAGGGAGGGACGGCTACACCTTC. It translates to CASSTRTGRDGYTF. The chain is built from TRBV9 and TRBJ1-2; possible D gene TRBD1, 6 bases. Per the germline V gene, CDR1 is SGDLS and CDR2 is YYNGEE. V lost 4 bases and J 8 bases, leaving 18 bases between the germline ends. This CDR3 has 14 amino acids. Full variable domain (missing parts from reference TRBV9 and TRBJ1-2): DSGVTQTPKHLITATGQRVTLRCSPRSGDLSVYWYQQSLDQGLQFLIQYYNGEERAKGNILERFSAQQFPDLHSELNLSSLELGDSALYFCASSTRTGRDGYTFGSGTRLTVV.

The chain employs TRBV18 and TRBJ2-7, with 7 bases that match TRBD2. This CDR3 spans 14 amino acids. V trimming: 7 bases; J trimming: 2 bases; junction bases outside the gene matches: 8. Germline loops: CDR1 KGHSH, CDR2 LQKENI. The CDR3 region has the DNA TGTGCCAGCTGCCGGGACCGGGGGGCCTACGAGCAGTACTTC. Encoded protein: CASCRDRGAYEQYF.

In this sample, this clonotype turned up a few times. This chain links TRBV27 with TRBJ1-2; TRBD1 is a possible D gene (5 bases). There are 13 residues in the CDR3. Germline assignment: CDR1 MNHEY and CDR2 SMNVEV (reference sequence). V shed 5 bases and J shed 8 bases, with 15 bases lying between them. The CDR3 region has the DNA TGTGCCAGCAGTCCCGGGACCCTCTGGGGCTACACCTTC. Protein sequence: CASSPGTLWGYTF.

This clonotype was counted a few times. This rearrangement joins TRBV19 to TRBJ2-2, with D uncertain. The CDR3 consists of 16 residues. The V and J ends lost 0 bases and 3 bases respectively, with 11 bases between them. The germline CDR1 and CDR2 sequences are LNHDA and SQIVND (reference sequence). The chain's CDR3 is CASSIDQEWDTGELFF. Here the CDR3 DNA reads TGTGCCAGTAGTATAGATCAAGAATGGGACACCGGGGAGCTGTTTTTT.

This clonotype turned up a few times. CDR3 coding DNA: TGTGCCAGCAGCCCCCCCCTGACCTGGGGTGAAGCTTTCTTT. It codes for CASSPPLTWGEAFF. The gene calls are TRBV7-8 and TRBJ1-1; D is unclear. Trimming took 5 bases from V and 7 from J, leaving 17 bases between them. Germline assignment: CDR1 SGHVS and CDR2 FQNEAQ. The CDR3 extends over 14 amino acids.